This passage covers 19 T cell receptor beta chains from one sample sequenced in a study of T-cell reconstitution after alpha-beta-depleted transplantation in children. Unique molecular identifiers were incorporated when the TCRbeta library was constructed. TCRdb independently ran MiXCR on the PCR reads; one entry per CDR3 protein. Of approximately 340,000 distinct CDR3 sequences in the sample, approximately 10% were seen once. The sequenced sample was PBMCs from the stem cell graft donor, obtained from the stem cell graft. These receptors were collected from a human donor who donated a stem cell graft to a child with acute lymphoblastic leukemia.

This clonotype was counted a few times. V usage is TRBV7-8 and J usage is TRBJ2-2; no definite D call. Trimming removed 3 bases at V and 0 bases at J, with 8 bases between. CDR3 length equals 15 residues. The V gene's germline CDR1 is SGHVS and CDR2 FQNEAQ. The CDR3 DNA sequence: TGTGCCAGCAGCTTTTCGCGGACGAACACCGGGGAGCTGTTTTTT. Translation gives CASSFSRTNTGELFF.

This sequence joins TRBV18 and TRBJ2-5; D unclear. CDR1 and CDR2 (germline): KGHSH, LQKENI. CDR3 length equals 15 residues. Trimming shortened V by 5 bases and J by 7 bases, and 20 bases separated the two germline ends. CDR3 residues: CASSDSLRAGGTQYF. CDR3 nucleotide sequence: TGTGCCAGCTCAGACTCTCTCCGTGCAGGTGGGACCCAGTACTTC.

A note on this clonotype: This may be a read error: a much more frequent sequence differs by one nucleotide. V and J are TRBV20-1 and TRBJ2-7, with D unresolved. Per germline, CDR1 DFQATT and CDR2 SNEGSKA (reference sequence). The CDR3 consists of 10 residues. In DNA, the CDR3 is TGCAGTGCTAGTAATCGCGAGCACTACTTC. Translation gives CSASNREHYF.

This clonotype was seen at least ten times. The chain carries TRBV4-1 and TRBJ1-1, with D unresolved. Trimming stripped 3 bases from V and 3 bases from J, with 5 bases between. This CDR3 spans 12 amino acids. Germline loops: CDR1 MGHRA, CDR2 YSYEKL. CDR3 in amino acids: CASSQKDTEAFF. For the CDR3, the DNA is TGCGCCAGCAGCCAGAAAGACACTGAAGCTTTCTTT.

This clonotype was counted ten times or more. The chain uses TRBV7-3 and TRBJ2-2; TRBD2 matches 10 bases. Germline V gene data show CDR1 as SGHTA and CDR2 as FQGTGA. The CDR3 is 14 residues long. V lost 8 bases, J lost 3 bases, and 3 bases stayed unmatched. CDR3 protein: CASGLAGDTGELFF. For the CDR3, the DNA is TGTGCCAGCGGGCTAGCGGGAGACACCGGGGAGCTGTTTTTT.

In this sample, this clonotype turned up many times. The chain links TRBV5-1 to TRBJ2-1, with TRBD2 matching 8 bases. Germline V gene sequence: CDR1 SGHRS, CDR2 YFSETQ. With V trimmed by 1 base and J by 5 bases, 8 bases remained unmatched. The CDR3 sequence is 16 residues long. The CDR3 spells CASSLMGASGHNEQFF. The DNA for the CDR3 is TGCGCCAGCAGCTTGATGGGGGCTAGCGGGCACAATGAGCAGTTCTTC.

The chain employs TRBV10-3 and TRBJ2-1, with D tentatively TRBD2 (7 bases). Deletions cut 6 bases from V and 8 bases from J, with 14 bases between. The length of the CDR3 is 13 residues. Germline V CDR1 and CDR2: ENHRY, SYGVKD. CDR3 sequence (DNA): TGTGCCATCAGGATAGGGGGGGCGGATGAGCAGTTCTTC. It translates to CAIRIGGADEQFF.

This sequence joins TRBV5-5 and TRBJ1-1, with 9 bases aligning to TRBD1. The V segment lost 4 bases and the J segment 2 bases; nucleotides outside the gene matches: 9. CDR1 is SGHKS and CDR2 is YYEKEE in the germline V gene (reference sequence). The CDR3 is 16 residues long. The CDR3: CASSPGQGRLNTEAFF. DNA of the CDR3: TGTGCCAGCAGCCCGGGACAGGGTAGGCTAAACACTGAAGCTTTCTTT. The full variable domain, in which reference TRBV5-5 and TRBJ1-1 provide the parts outside the CDR3, is DAGVTQSPTHLIKTRGQQVTLRCSPISGHKSVSWYQQVLGQGPQFIFQYYEKEERGRGNFPDRFSARQFPNYSSELNVNALLLGDSALYLCASSPGQGRLNTEAFFGQGTRLTVV.

The chain recombines TRBV29-1 with TRBJ2-3; 9 nucleotides agree with TRBD2. V lost 8 bases, J lost 4 bases, and 10 bases stayed unmatched. The CDR3 length is 14 residues. Germline lookup yields CDR1 SQVTM and CDR2 ANQGSEA. CDR3 DNA sequence: TGCAGCCTTGCTATAGCGGGAGAGGCAGATACGCAGTATTTT. Its protein is CSLAIAGEADTQYF.

Of note for this clonotype: Relative to the germline gene, one junction end is altered; a read error may explain this. The DNA of the CDR3 is TGTCCCAGCAGCTTTGGTACTTACGAGCAGTACTTC. Amino acids: CPSSFGTYEQYF. The chain links TRBV7-9 to TRBJ2-7; D call uncertain. CDR1 is SEHNR and CDR2 is FQNEAQ in the germline V gene (reference sequence). This CDR3 is built from 12 residues.

A remark on this clonotype: An end of the junction does not agree with germline; a read error may underlie this. V and J are TRBV3-1 and TRBJ2-6; TRBD1 aligns across 7 bases. The germline V gene has CDR1 LGHDT and CDR2 YNNKEL (reference sequence). This CDR3 is built from 17 residues. CDR3 sequence: CASTQRPTGSGANVLTF. DNA for the CDR3: TGTGCCAGCACCCAACGTCCGACAGGGTCTGGGGCCAACGTCCTGACTTTC.

The chain has TRBV27 and TRBJ1-6; TRBD1 agrees at 10 bases. V lost 6 bases and J lost 9; bases outside the gene matches: 5. Germline loops: CDR1 MNHEY, CDR2 SMNVEV (reference sequence). This CDR3 comprises 14 residues. In DNA form, the CDR3 reads TGTGCCAGCAGGGACAGGGGGGTGGGTTCACCCCTCCACTTT. This sequence encodes CASRDRGVGSPLHF.

This clonotype was observed a few times. This chain uses TRBV12-3 or TRBV12-4 with TRBJ2-4, with a weak D call TRBD2 (6 bases). V lost 5 bases to trimming and J lost 6 bases, with 20 bases between them. CDR3 length: 16 amino acids. The CDR3 DNA reads as TGTGCCAGCAGTACCCCGGGGACTCCATTTGGAAACATTCAGTACTTC. Amino acid sequence: CASSTPGTPFGNIQYF.

The chain uses TRBV29-1 and TRBJ2-7; TRBD1 might be the D (6 bases). Germline V lookup: CDR1 SQVTM, CDR2 ANQGSEA. The CDR3 runs to 13 residues. Trimming took 4 bases from V and 3 from J, leaving 13 bases between them. CDR3 DNA sequence: TGCAGCGTTGGGGGGCGAACGAACTACGAGCAGTACTTC. Its protein is CSVGGRTNYEQYF.

The J gene is TRBJ2-5, the V gene TRBV25-1; D is unclear. The V gene lost 4 bases and the J gene lost 5 bases, with 11 bases spanning the gap. The CDR3 is 13 amino acids. Germline loops: CDR1 MGHDK, CDR2 SYGVNS. This chain's CDR3 is CASSGDGRETQYF. CDR3 bases: TGTGCCAGCAGTGGTGACGGGCGGGAGACCCAGTACTTC.

V usage is TRBV6-5 and J usage is TRBJ1-1; the D gene is possibly TRBD1 (5 bases). The V gene's germline CDR1 is MNHEY and CDR2 SVGAGI. V lost 2 bases and J 1 base, leaving 14 bases between the germline ends. The CDR3 extends over 16 amino acids. The chain's CDR3 is CASSYVAGRSNTEAFF. CDR3 sequence (DNA): TGTGCCAGCAGTTACGTGGCGGGACGGTCGAACACTGAAGCTTTCTTT.

This clonotype showed up just a few times. The rearrangement links TRBV24-1 to TRBJ2-1; 9 nucleotides agree with TRBD1. Trimming cost V 5 bases and J 8 bases; bases outside gene matches: 12. The germline V gene encodes CDR1 KGHDR and CDR2 SFDVKD. This CDR3 spans 16 amino acids. The CDR3 sequence: CATSVPGGTGRDEQFF. In DNA, the CDR3 is TGTGCCACCAGTGTTCCCGGGGGGACAGGGAGGGATGAGCAGTTCTTC.

This clonotype was observed many times. CDR3 in DNA: TGTGCCAGCAGTTCGGGACAGGGGGCAGGGGGGGAGCTGTTTTTT. Its protein product is CASSSGQGAGGELFF. V and J are TRBV12-3 or TRBV12-4 and TRBJ2-2, with 12 positions matching TRBD1. V trimming: 4 bases; J trimming: 8 bases; junction bases outside the gene matches: 5. There are 15 residues in the CDR3.

This clonotype was observed a few times. V gene TRBV20-1 combines with J gene TRBJ2-5, with D unclear. V shed 0 bases and J shed 4 bases, with 15 bases lying between them. Germline-derived CDR1 and CDR2 are DFQATT and SNEGSKA (reference sequence). This CDR3 region has 15 residues. For the CDR3, the DNA is TGCAGTGCTAGAGATATCCCGACCCACGGAGAGACCCAGTACTTC. Translating gives CSARDIPTHGETQYF.